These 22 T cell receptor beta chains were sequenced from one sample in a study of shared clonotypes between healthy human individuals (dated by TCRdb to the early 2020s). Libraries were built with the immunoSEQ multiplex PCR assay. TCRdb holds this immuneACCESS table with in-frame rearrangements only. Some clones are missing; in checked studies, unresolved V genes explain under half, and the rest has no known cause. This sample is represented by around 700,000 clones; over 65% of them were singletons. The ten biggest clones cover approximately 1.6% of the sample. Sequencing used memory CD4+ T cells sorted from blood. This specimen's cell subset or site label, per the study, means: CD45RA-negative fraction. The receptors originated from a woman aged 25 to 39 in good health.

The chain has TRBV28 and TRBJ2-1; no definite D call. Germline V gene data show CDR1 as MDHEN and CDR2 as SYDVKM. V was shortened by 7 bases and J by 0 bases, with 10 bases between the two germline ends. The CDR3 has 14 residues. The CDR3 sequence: CASTPSSSYNEQFF. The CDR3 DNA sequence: TGTGCCAGCACCCCCTCCAGCTCCTACAATGAGCAGTTCTTC.

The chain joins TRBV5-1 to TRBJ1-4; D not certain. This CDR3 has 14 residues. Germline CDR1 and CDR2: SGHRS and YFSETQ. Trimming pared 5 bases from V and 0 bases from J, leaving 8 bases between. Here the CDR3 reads CASSGGSTNEKLFF. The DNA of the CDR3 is TGCGCCAGCAGTGGCGGATCAACTAATGAAAAACTGTTTTTT. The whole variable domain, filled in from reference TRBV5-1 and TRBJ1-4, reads KAGVTQTPRYLIKTRGQQVTLSCSPISGHRSVSWYQQTPGQGLQFLFEYFSETQRNKGNFPGRFSGRQFSNSRSEMNVSTLELGDSALYLCASSGGSTNEKLFFGSGTQLSVL.

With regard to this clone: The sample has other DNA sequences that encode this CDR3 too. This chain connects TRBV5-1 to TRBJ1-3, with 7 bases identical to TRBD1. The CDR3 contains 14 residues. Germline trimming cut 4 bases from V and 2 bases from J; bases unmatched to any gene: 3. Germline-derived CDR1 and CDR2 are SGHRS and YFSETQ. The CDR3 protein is CASSLGTAGNTIYF. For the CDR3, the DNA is TGCGCCAGCAGCCTCGGGACAGCTGGAAACACCATATATTTT.

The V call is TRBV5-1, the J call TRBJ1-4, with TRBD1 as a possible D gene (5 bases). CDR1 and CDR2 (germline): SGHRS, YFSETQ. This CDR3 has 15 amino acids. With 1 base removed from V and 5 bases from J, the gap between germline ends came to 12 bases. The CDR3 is CASSLTGDPNEKLFF. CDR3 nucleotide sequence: TGCGCCAGCAGCTTGACTGGGGACCCGAATGAAAAACTGTTTTTT.

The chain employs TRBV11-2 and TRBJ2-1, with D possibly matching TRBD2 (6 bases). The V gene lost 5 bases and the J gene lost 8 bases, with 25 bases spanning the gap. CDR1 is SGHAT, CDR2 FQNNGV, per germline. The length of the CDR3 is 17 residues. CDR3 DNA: TGTGCCAGCAGCCACTGGGGAGGTGCGGGAAACCTCCATGAGCAGTTCTTC. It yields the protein CASSHWGGAGNLHEQFF.

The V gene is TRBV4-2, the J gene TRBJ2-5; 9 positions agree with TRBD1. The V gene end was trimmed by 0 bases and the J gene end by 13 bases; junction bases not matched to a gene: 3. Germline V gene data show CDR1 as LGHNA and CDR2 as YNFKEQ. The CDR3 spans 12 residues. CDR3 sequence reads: CASSQDGQGMYF. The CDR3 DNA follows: TGTGCCAGCAGCCAAGATGGACAGGGGATGTACTTC.

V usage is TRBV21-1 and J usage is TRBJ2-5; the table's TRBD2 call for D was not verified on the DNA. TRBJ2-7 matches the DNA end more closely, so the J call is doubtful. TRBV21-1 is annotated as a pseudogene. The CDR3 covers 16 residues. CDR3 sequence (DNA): TGTGCCAGCAGCAAATCCGGGACTAGCGGGAGCTACGAGCAGTACTTC. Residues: CASSKSGTSGSYEQYF.

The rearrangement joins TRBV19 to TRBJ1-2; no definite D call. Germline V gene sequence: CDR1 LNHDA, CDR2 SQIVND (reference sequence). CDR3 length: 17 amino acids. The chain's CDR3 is CATLPQDEDGANYGYTF. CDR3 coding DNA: TGTGCGACCCTCCCCCAGGACGAGGACGGGGCTAACTATGGCTACACCTTC.

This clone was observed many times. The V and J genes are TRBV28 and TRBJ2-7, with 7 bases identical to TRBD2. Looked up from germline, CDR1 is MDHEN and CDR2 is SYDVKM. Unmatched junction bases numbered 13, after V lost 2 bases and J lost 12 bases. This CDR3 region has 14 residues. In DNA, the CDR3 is TGTGCCAGCAGTTTAAGCGGGACCAAGAATCGTCGGTACTTC. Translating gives CASSLSGTKNRRYF.

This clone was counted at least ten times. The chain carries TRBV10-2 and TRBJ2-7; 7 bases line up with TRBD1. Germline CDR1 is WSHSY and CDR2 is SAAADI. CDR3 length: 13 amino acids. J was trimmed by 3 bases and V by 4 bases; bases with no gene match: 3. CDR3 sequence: CASSADRNYEQYF. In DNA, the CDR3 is TGCGCCAGCAGTGCGGACAGGAACTACGAGCAGTACTTC.

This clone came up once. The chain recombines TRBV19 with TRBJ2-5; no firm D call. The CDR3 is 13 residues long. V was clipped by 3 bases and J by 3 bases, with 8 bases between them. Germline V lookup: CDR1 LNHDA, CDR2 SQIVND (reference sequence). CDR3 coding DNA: TGTGCCAGTAGTATTCCCCCGAAAGAGACCCAGTACTTC. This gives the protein CASSIPPKETQYF.

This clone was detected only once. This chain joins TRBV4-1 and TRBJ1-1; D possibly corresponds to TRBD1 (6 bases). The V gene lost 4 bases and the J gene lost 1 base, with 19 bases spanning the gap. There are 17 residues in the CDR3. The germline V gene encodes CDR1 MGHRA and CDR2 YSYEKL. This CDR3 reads CASSPRSISGANTEAFF. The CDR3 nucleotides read TGCGCCAGCAGCCCTCGAAGCATTTCGGGGGCGAACACTGAAGCTTTCTTT.

The chain's CDR3 is CASSLGTSGRETQYF. DNA for the CDR3: TGTGCCAGCAGCTTAGGGACTAGCGGGAGAGAGACCCAGTACTTC. This chain connects TRBV11-2 to TRBJ2-5; TRBD2 agrees at 13 bases. Germline V gene sequence: CDR1 SGHAT, CDR2 FQNNGV. V was clipped by 1 base and J by 4 bases; unmatched bases: 0. There are 15 residues in the CDR3.

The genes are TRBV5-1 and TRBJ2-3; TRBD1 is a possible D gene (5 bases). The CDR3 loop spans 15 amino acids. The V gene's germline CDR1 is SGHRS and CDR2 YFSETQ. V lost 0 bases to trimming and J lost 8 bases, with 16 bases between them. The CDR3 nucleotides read TGCGCCAGCAGCTTGGTCCCCCAGGGCACCAGTACGCAGTATTTT. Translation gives CASSLVPQGTSTQYF. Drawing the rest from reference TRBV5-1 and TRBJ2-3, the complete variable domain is KAGVTQTPRYLIKTRGQQVTLSCSPISGHRSVSWYQQTPGQGLQFLFEYFSETQRNKGNFPGRFSGRQFSNSRSEMNVSTLELGDSALYLCASSLVPQGTSTQYFGPGTRLTVL.

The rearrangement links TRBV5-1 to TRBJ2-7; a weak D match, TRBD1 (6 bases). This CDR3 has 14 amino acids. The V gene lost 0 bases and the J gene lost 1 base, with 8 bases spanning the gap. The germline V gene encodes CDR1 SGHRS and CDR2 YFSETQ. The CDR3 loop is CASSLGTESYEQYF. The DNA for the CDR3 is TGCGCCAGCAGCTTGGGGACAGAATCCTACGAGCAGTACTTC.

The CDR3 protein is CAWSVGYTEAFF. CDR3 DNA sequence: TGTGCCTGGAGTGTTGGGTACACTGAAGCTTTCTTT. This sequence joins TRBV30 and TRBJ1-1; D uncertain. The CDR3 totals 12 residues. Germline lookup yields CDR1 GTSNPN and CDR2 SVGIG (reference sequence). The V gene lost 0 bases and the J gene lost 3 bases, with 5 bases spanning the gap. Complete variable domain (other parts from reference TRBV30 and TRBJ1-1): SQTIHQWPATLVQPVGSPLSLECTVEGTSNPNLYWYRQAAGRGLQLLFYSVGIGQISSEVPQNLSASRPQDRQFILSSKKLLLSDSGFYLCAWSVGYTEAFFGQGTRLTVV.

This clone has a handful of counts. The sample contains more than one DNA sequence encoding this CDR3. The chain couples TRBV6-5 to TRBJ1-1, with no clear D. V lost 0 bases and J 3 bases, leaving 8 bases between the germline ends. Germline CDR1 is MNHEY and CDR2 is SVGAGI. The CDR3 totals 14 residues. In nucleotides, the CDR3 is TGTGCCAGCAGTTACTCTTCGGGTGACACTGAAGCTTTCTTT. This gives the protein CASSYSSGDTEAFF.

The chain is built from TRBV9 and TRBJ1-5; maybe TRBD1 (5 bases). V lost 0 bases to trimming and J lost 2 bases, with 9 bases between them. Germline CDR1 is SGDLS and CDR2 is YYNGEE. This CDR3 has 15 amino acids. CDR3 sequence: CASSVGGVGNQPQHF. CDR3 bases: TGTGCCAGCAGCGTAGGAGGGGTCGGCAATCAGCCCCAGCATTTT.

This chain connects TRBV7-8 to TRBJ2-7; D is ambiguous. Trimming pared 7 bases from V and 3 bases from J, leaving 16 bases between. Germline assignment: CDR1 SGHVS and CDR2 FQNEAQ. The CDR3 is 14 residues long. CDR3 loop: CASTPRVFGYEQYF. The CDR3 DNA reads TGTGCCAGCACCCCACGAGTATTCGGCTACGAGCAGTACTTC.

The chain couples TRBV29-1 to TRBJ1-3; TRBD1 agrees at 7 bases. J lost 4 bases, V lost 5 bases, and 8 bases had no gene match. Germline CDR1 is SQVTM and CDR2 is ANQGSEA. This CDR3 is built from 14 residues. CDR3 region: CSVSLTGAGNTIYF. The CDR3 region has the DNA TGCAGCGTTTCACTTACAGGGGCCGGAAACACCATATATTTT.

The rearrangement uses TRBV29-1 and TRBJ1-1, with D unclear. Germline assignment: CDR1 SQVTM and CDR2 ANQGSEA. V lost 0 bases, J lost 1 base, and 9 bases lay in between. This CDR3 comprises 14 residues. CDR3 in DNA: TGCAGCGTTGAAGATCAGGCACAGAACACTGAAGCTTTCTTT. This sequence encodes CSVEDQAQNTEAFF.

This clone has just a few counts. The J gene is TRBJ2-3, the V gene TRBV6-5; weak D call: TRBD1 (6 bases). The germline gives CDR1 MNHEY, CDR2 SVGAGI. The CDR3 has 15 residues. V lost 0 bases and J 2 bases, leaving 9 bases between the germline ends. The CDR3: CASSYSGGVTDTQYF. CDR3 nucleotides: TGTGCCAGCAGTTACTCAGGGGGAGTCACAGATACGCAGTATTTT.